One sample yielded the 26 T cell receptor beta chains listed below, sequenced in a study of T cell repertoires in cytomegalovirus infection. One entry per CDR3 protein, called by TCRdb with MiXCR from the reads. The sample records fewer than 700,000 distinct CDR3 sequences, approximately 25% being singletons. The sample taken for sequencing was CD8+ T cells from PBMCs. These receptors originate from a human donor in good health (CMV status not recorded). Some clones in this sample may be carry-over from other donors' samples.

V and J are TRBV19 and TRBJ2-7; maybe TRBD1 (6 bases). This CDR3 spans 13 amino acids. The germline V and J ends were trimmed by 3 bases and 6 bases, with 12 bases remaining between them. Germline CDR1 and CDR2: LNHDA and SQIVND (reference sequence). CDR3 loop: CASSMGTSAEQYF. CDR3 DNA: TGTGCCAGTAGTATGGGGACATCTGCCGAGCAGTACTTC.

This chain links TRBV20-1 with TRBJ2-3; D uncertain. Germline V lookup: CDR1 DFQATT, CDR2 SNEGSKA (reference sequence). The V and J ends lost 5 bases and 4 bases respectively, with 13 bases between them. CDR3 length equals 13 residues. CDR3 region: CSAFPLGSDTQYF. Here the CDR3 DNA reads TGCAGTGCTTTTCCCCTAGGATCAGATACGCAGTATTTT.

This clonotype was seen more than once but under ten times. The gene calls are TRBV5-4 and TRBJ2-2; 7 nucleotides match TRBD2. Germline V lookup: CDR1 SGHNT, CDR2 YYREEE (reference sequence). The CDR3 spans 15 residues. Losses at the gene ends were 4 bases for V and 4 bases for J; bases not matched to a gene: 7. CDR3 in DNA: TGTGCCAGCAGCCTCGGGGAGGGGCTCACCGGGGAGCTGTTTTTT. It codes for CASSLGEGLTGELFF.

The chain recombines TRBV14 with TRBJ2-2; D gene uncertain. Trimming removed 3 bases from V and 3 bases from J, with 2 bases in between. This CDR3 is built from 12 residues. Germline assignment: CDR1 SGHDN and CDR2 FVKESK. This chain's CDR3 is CASSHDTGELFF. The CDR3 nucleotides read TGTGCCAGCAGCCACGACACCGGGGAGCTGTTTTTT.

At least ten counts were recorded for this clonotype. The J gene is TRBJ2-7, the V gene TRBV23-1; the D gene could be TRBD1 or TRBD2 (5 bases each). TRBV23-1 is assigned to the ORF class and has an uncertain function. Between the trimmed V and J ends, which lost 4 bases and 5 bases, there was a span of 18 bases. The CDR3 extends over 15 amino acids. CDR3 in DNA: TGCGCCAGCAGTCTACGGGACGGCGCTTTGAACGAGCAGTACTTC. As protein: CASSLRDGALNEQYF.

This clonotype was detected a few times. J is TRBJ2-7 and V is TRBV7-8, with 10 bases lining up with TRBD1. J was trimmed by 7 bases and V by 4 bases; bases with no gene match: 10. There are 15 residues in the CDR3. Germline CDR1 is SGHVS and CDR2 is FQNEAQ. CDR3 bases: TGTGCCAGCAGCTCTCGGACAGGGGGTCGAGGGGAGCAGTACTTC. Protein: CASSSRTGGRGEQYF. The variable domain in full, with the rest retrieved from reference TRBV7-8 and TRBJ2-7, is GAGVSQSPRYKVAKRGQDVALRCDPISGHVSLFWYQQALGQGPEFLTYFQNEAQLDKSGLPSDRFFAERPEGSVSTLKIQRTQQEDSAVYLCASSSRTGGRGEQYFGPGTRLTVT.

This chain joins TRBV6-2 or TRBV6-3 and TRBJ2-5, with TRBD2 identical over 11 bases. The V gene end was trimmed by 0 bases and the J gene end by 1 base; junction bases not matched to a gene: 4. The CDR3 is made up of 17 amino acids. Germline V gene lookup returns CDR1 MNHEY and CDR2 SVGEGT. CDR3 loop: CASSYSSGLAGQETQYF. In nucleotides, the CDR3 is TGTGCCAGCAGTTACTCATCTGGACTAGCGGGCCAAGAGACCCAGTACTTC.

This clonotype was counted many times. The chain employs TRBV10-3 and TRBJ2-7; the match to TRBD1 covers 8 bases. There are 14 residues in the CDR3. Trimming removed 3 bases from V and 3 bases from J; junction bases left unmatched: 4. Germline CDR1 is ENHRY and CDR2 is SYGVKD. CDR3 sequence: CAISDPGQDYEQYF. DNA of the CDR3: TGTGCCATCAGTGACCCGGGACAGGACTACGAGCAGTACTTC.

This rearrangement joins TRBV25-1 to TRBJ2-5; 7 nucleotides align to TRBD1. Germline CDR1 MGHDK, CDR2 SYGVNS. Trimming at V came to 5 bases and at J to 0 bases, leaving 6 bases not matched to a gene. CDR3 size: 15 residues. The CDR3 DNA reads TGTGCCAGCAGTCAAAGGGGGCTGTACCAAGAGACCCAGTACTTC. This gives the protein CASSQRGLYQETQYF.

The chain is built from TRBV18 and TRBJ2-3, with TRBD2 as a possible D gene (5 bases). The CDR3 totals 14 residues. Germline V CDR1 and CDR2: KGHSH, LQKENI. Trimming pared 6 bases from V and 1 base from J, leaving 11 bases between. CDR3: CASSQLEGTDTQYF. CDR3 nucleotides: TGTGCCAGCTCCCAACTAGAAGGCACAGATACGCAGTATTTT.

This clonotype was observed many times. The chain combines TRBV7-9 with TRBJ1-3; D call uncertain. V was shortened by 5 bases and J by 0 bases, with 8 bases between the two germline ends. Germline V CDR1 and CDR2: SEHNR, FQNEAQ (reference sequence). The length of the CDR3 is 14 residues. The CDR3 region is CASSPVVSGNTIYF. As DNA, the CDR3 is TGTGCCAGCAGCCCCGTGGTCTCTGGAAACACCATATATTTT.

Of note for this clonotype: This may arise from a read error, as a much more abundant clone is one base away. The CDR3 protein is CASSFGPIQGYTF. The CDR3 coding sequence is TGTGCCAGCAGTTTTGGGCCAATCCAAGGCTACACCTTC. This sequence joins TRBV27 and TRBJ1-2, with D unresolved. Germline V gene sequence: CDR1 MNHEY, CDR2 SMNVEV (reference sequence). The V end was cut by 3 bases, the J end by 8 bases, with 13 bases between. The CDR3 runs 13 residues.

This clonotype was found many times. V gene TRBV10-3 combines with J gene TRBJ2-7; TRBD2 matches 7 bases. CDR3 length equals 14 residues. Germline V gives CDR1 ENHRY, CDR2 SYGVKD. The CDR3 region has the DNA TGTGCATCATGGCAAGGGGAGGGAACCTACGAGCAGTACTTC. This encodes CASWQGEGTYEQYF.

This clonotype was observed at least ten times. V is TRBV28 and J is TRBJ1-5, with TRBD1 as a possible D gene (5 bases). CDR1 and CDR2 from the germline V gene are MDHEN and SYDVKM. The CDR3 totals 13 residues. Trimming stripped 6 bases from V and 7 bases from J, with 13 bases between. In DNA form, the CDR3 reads TGTGCCAGCAGACACAGGTTCGAGCAGCCCCAGCATTTT. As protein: CASRHRFEQPQHF.

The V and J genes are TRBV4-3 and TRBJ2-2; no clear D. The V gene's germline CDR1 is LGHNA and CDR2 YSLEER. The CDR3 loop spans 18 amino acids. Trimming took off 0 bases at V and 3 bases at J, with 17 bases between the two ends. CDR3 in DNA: TGCGCCAGCAGCCAAGAGTATAGATTGAGTGCTTACACCGGGGAGCTGTTTTTT. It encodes CASSQEYRLSAYTGELFF.

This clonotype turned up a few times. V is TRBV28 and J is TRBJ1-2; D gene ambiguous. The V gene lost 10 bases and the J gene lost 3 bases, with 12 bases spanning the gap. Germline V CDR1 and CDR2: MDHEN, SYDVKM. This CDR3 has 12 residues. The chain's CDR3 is CATPQDDYGYTF. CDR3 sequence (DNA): TGTGCCACCCCCCAGGACGACTATGGCTACACCTTC.

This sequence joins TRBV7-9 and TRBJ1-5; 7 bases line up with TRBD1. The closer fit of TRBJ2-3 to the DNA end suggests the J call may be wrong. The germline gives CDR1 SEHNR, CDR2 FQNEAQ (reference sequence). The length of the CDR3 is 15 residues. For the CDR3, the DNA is TGTGCCAGCAGCTTAGAGGGGGCCGACAATCAGCCCCAGTATTTT. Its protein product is CASSLEGADNQPQYF.

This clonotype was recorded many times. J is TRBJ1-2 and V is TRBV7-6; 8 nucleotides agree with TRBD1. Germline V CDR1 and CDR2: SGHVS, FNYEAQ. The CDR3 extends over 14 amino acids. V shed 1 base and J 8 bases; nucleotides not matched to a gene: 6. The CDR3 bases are TGTGCCAGCAGCTTAGAAGGGACAGGCAACGGCTACACCTTC. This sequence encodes CASSLEGTGNGYTF.

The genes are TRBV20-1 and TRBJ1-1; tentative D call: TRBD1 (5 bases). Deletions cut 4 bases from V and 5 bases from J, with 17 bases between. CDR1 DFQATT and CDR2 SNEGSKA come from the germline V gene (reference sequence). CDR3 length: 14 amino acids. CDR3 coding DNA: TGCAGTGCTATTTCAGGGCAAGGGGTAACTGAAGCTTTCTTT. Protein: CSAISGQGVTEAFF.

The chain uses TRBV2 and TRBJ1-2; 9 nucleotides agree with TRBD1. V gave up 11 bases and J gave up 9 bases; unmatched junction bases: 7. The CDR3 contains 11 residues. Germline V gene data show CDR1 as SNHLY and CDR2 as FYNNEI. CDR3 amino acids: CADPGQGRYTF. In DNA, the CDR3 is TGTGCCGACCCGGGACAGGGACGCTACACCTTC.

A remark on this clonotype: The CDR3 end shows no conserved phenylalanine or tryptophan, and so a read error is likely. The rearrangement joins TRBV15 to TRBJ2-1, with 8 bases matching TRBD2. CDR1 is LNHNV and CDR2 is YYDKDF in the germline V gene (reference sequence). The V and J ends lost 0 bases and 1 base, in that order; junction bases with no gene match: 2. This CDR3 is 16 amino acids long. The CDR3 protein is CATSRDAGGSYNEQFL. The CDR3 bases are TGTGCCACCAGCAGAGATGCGGGGGGTTCCTACAATGAGCAGTTCCTC.

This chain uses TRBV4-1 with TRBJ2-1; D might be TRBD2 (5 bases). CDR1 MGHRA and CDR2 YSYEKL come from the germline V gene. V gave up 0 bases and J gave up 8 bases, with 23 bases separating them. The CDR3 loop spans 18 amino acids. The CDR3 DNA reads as TGCGCCAGCAGCCAAGAGGGGAGCGGACCATACATATCGGATGAGCAGTTCTTC. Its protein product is CASSQEGSGPYISDEQFF.

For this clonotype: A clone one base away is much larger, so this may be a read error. The CDR3 is CASNGDRDNYGYTF. CDR3 DNA sequence: TGTGCCAGCAATGGGGATCGGGATAACTATGGCTACACCTTC. The chain has TRBV28 and TRBJ1-2, with unresolved D. The ends were cut back, 7 bases at V and 1 base at J, with 13 bases in the middle. The CDR3 is made up of 14 amino acids. The germline V gene has CDR1 MDHEN and CDR2 SYDVKM.

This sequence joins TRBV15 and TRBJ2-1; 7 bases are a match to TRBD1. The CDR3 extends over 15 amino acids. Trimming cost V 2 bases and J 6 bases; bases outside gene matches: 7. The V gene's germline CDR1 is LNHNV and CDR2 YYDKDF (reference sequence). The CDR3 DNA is TGTGCCACCAGCAGAACGACAGGGCTTTTCAATGAGCAGTTCTTC. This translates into CATSRTTGLFNEQFF.

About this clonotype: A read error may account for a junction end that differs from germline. The CDR3, as DNA: TGCGCCAGCAGCCAAAGGGGGACCGGAGAGCTGTTTTTT. Residues: CASSQRGTGELFF. The V call is TRBV4-3, the J call TRBJ2-2, with D perhaps matching TRBD1 (6 bases). The CDR3 is 13 residues long. Germline V gene sequence: CDR1 LGHNA, CDR2 YSLEER.

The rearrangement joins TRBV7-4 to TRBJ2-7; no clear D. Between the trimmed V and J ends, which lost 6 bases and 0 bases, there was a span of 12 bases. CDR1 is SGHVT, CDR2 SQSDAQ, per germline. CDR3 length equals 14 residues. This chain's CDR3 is CASRKHGSSYEQYF. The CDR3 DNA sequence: TGTGCCAGCAGAAAACACGGCAGCTCCTACGAGCAGTACTTC.